Below, 23 T cell receptor beta chains from the same sample are listed, as sequenced in a study of CD8 T cells in Susac syndrome. An amount of RNA that ranged from roughly 0.45 to 1 ug was reverse transcribed with random hexamers. TCRdb reprocessed the immunoSEQ multiplex PCR reads via MiXCR and lists one record per CDR3 protein. Counted here are some 140,000 distinct CDR3 sequences, more than 85% occurring once; the ten biggest clones make up about 0.18%. Sequencing was performed on CD8+ T cells from PBMCs. These receptors were collected from a human donor with Susac syndrome.

To note about this clonotype: The junction does not match germline at one end; this may be a read error. This sequence joins TRBV7-7 and TRBJ1-4; TRBD1 aligns across 8 bases. This CDR3 is built from 18 residues. Germline assignment: CDR1 SSHAT and CDR2 FNYEAQ (reference sequence). The CDR3 DNA is TGTGCTAGCAGCTTAGTTCTTACGACGGACTACAGGGGGGAAAAACTGTTTTTT. It yields the protein CASSLVLTTDYRGEKLFF.

This chain uses TRBV11-2 with TRBJ1-1, with 11 bases that match TRBD1. The CDR3 runs to 17 residues. Germline assignment: CDR1 SGHAT and CDR2 FQNNGV. With V trimmed by 2 bases and J by 4 bases, 9 bases remained unmatched. CDR3 protein: CASSLRGTGGAFTEAFF. The CDR3 nucleotides read TGTGCCAGCAGCTTACGAGGGACAGGGGGGGCCTTCACTGAAGCTTTCTTT.

This sequence joins TRBV4-1 and TRBJ2-7, with D unclear. Trimming removed 5 bases from V and 5 bases from J, with 13 bases in between. The CDR3 has 13 amino acids. Germline V lookup: CDR1 MGHRA, CDR2 YSYEKL. Here the CDR3 DNA reads TGCGCCAGCAGCTTCCGGGTCGCCAACGAGCAGTACTTC. Protein sequence: CASSFRVANEQYF.

This clonotype was detected only a few times. The J gene is TRBJ2-7, the V gene TRBV7-9, with D hard to call. The CDR3 consists of 12 residues. The V and J ends lost 7 bases and 4 bases respectively, with 11 bases between them. CDR1 and CDR2 from the germline V gene are SEHNR and FQNEAQ (reference sequence). The chain's CDR3 is CASTSKGYEQYF. The CDR3 DNA is TGTGCCAGCACCTCTAAAGGATACGAGCAGTACTTC.

This sequence joins TRBV4-1 and TRBJ1-1, with 10 bases matching TRBD1. Germline CDR1 MGHRA, CDR2 YSYEKL. The CDR3 runs 18 residues. V was pared by 4 bases and J by 3 bases, with 14 bases of the junction left unmatched. CDR3 region: CASSLRTGGPTSDTEAFF. Here the CDR3 DNA reads TGCGCCAGCAGCCTCCGGACAGGGGGACCCACCTCGGACACTGAAGCTTTCTTT.

The gene calls are TRBV7-6 and TRBJ1-2, with D unresolved. CDR1 is SGHVS and CDR2 is FNYEAQ in the germline V gene. With 2 bases removed from V and 3 bases from J, the gap between germline ends came to 7 bases. This CDR3 comprises 13 residues. The CDR3 DNA reads TGTGCCAGCAGCTTAACCGGGCACTATGGCTACACCTTC. Translating gives CASSLTGHYGYTF.

A single count supports this clonotype. This chain links TRBV20-1 with TRBJ2-1, with D unclear. Germline V lookup: CDR1 DFQATT, CDR2 SNEGSKA (reference sequence). There are 14 residues in the CDR3. V lost 5 bases to trimming and J lost 3 bases, with 14 bases between them. This CDR3 reads CSAPGLEIYNEQFF. CDR3 nucleotides: TGCAGTGCTCCCGGGCTGGAGATCTACAATGAGCAGTTCTTC.

J is TRBJ2-1 and V is TRBV28, with TRBD2 identical over 16 bases. Per the germline V gene, CDR1 is MDHEN and CDR2 is SYDVKM. V lost 5 bases to trimming and J lost 13 bases; unmatched junction nucleotides: 11. There are 16 residues in the CDR3. CDR3 bases: TGTGCCAGCAGTCCGGGACTAGCGGGAGGGACAGGCGGACAGTTCTTC. Translated, it gives CASSPGLAGGTGGQFF.

This clonotype appeared once. The chain recombines TRBV3-1 with TRBJ2-1; 8 nucleotides agree with TRBD2. The V gene's germline CDR1 is LGHDT and CDR2 YNNKEL (reference sequence). CDR3 length: 17 residues. The V gene end was trimmed by 0 bases and the J gene end by 5 bases; junction bases not matched to a gene: 9. CDR3 in amino acids: CASSQDRGLGRDNEQFF. CDR3 DNA sequence: TGTGCCAGCAGCCAAGATAGGGGACTAGGTCGGGACAATGAGCAGTTCTTC.

The chain uses TRBV30 and TRBJ1-5; possibly TRBD1 for D (5 bases). V lost 0 bases, J lost 4 bases, and 7 bases lay in between. Germline CDR1 reads GTSNPN; CDR2 reads SVGIG (reference sequence). The CDR3 totals 13 residues. The CDR3 DNA follows: TGTGCCTGGAGTGTGGGGGGGAATCAGCCCCAGCATTTT. The encoded protein is CAWSVGGNQPQHF.

The V gene is TRBV12-3 or TRBV12-4, the J gene TRBJ1-2; D not resolved. The ends were cut back, 1 base at V and 4 bases at J, with 19 bases in the middle. The CDR3 sequence is 17 residues long. CDR3 loop: CASSLGWSVHNPYGYTF. The CDR3 DNA follows: TGTGCCAGCAGTTTAGGGTGGTCAGTCCATAATCCCTATGGCTACACCTTC.

The V call is TRBV29-1, the J call TRBJ2-3; possible D gene TRBD2, 6 bases. CDR1 is SQVTM and CDR2 is ANQGSEA in the germline V gene. Deletions cut 2 bases from V and 4 bases from J, with 7 bases between. The length of the CDR3 is 12 residues. CDR3 nucleotides: TGCAGCGTTGAAACTAGCCCAGATACGCAGTATTTT. This codes for CSVETSPDTQYF.

The V gene is TRBV6-2 or TRBV6-3, the J gene TRBJ1-1; D remains unclear. V was cut by 4 bases and J by 3 bases, with 6 bases left in between. Germline lookup yields CDR1 MNHEY and CDR2 SVGEGT. The CDR3 has 12 amino acids. The CDR3 DNA sequence: TGTGCCAGCAGTTTTGTGGACACTGAAGCTTTCTTT. It codes for CASSFVDTEAFF.

The V and J genes are TRBV30 and TRBJ2-1; D gene uncertain. Trimming removed 1 base at V and 8 bases at J, with 9 bases between. Germline CDR1 is GTSNPN and CDR2 is SVGIG (reference sequence). CDR3 length: 12 residues. The CDR3 is CAWSGNKDEQFF. CDR3 nucleotide sequence: TGTGCCTGGAGTGGTAACAAGGATGAGCAGTTCTTC.

The V and J genes are TRBV9 and TRBJ2-7; D remains ambiguous. V was clipped by 0 bases and J by 1 base, with 14 bases between them. This CDR3 region has 16 residues. In germline, CDR1 is SGDLS, CDR2 YYNGEE. CDR3 coding DNA: TGTGCCAGCAGCGTAGCTGCCGAGGACGCATCCTACGAGCAGTACTTC. This translates into CASSVAAEDASYEQYF.

The rearrangement joins TRBV11-2 to TRBJ1-1, with D tentatively TRBD1 (5 bases). Trimming cost V 11 bases and J 4 bases, with 8 bases left between them. Germline V gives CDR1 SGHAT, CDR2 FQNNGV. The CDR3 has 10 residues. CDR3 residues: CALGATEAFF. Here the CDR3 DNA reads TGTGCCCTAGGGGCCACTGAAGCTTTCTTT.

The chain has TRBV4-1 and TRBJ2-1; D uncertain. Trimming left V 1 base short and J 10 bases short, with 8 bases between. Germline CDR1 reads MGHRA; CDR2 reads YSYEKL. CDR3 size: 12 residues. The CDR3 coding sequence is TGCGCCAGCAGCCAAGGGTTGGGCGAGCAGTTCTTC. Residues: CASSQGLGEQFF.

The chain recombines TRBV7-9 with TRBJ2-2; D possibly corresponds to TRBD1 (5 bases). The CDR3 is 16 residues long. V shed 1 base and J shed 2 bases, with 11 bases lying between them. CDR1 is SEHNR, CDR2 FQNEAQ, per germline (reference sequence). The CDR3 spells CASSLELDTNTGELFF. DNA of the CDR3: TGTGCCAGCAGCTTAGAGCTGGACACCAACACCGGGGAGCTGTTTTTT.

The gene calls are TRBV7-3 and TRBJ2-5, with 10 bases aligning to TRBD2. This CDR3 spans 17 amino acids. Trimming took 5 bases from V and 4 from J; bases not matched to a gene: 13. Germline V gene lookup returns CDR1 SGHTA and CDR2 FQGTGA. CDR3 coding DNA: TGTGCCAGCAGCCCTGACCCTACTAGCGGGATATCAGAGACCCAGTACTTC. Translated: CASSPDPTSGISETQYF.

This clonotype showed up just once. This chain links TRBV20-1 with TRBJ2-1; 10 positions agree with TRBD2. The germline gives CDR1 DFQATT, CDR2 SNEGSKA (reference sequence). Losses at the gene ends were 5 bases for V and 2 bases for J; bases not matched to a gene: 0. The CDR3 totals 13 residues. The CDR3 coding sequence is TGCAGTGCTGGGACTAGCGCCTACAATGAGCAGTTCTTC. Translated: CSAGTSAYNEQFF.

The gene calls are TRBV29-1 and TRBJ2-5, with 8 bases fitting TRBD1. This CDR3 is 16 amino acids long. The germline V gene encodes CDR1 SQVTM and CDR2 ANQGSEA. Losses at the gene ends were 0 bases for V and 3 bases for J; bases not matched to a gene: 9. The CDR3 DNA sequence: TGCAGCGTTGAAGAGGAGGCAGGGGGCTTAGAAGAGACCCAGTACTTC. Amino acid sequence: CSVEEEAGGLEETQYF.

V and J are TRBV7-9 and TRBJ2-7; TRBD2 agrees at 10 bases. V shed 10 bases and J 4 bases; nucleotides not matched to a gene: 7. The germline CDR1 and CDR2 sequences are SEHNR and FQNEAQ (reference sequence). There are 13 residues in the CDR3. The CDR3 DNA sequence: TGTGCCACCGGTGCAGCGGGAGGGTACGAGCAGTACTTC. Amino acid sequence: CATGAAGGYEQYF.

The chain links TRBV7-9 to TRBJ2-5; tentatively, D is TRBD1 or TRBD2 (5 bases each). V was cut by 4 bases and J by 1 base, with 10 bases left in between. Germline CDR1 reads SEHNR; CDR2 reads FQNEAQ (reference sequence). The CDR3 has 14 residues. CDR3 protein: CASSSLRGQETQYF. CDR3 sequence (DNA): TGTGCCAGCAGCTCCCTGAGGGGCCAAGAGACCCAGTACTTC.